This T cell receptor beta chain was recorded in a study of shared clonotypes between healthy human individuals. About the research overall: Per donor, three plates held CD4 naive cells, three held CD4 memory, two held CD8 naive and one held CD8 memory. Findings of the study overall: Rarefaction indicated that sorted-subset sequencing remained incomplete although depth was large. Richness estimates generally favored naive over memory subsets.

Remarks on this clone: Its antigen remains unidentified. Other DNA sequences in the sample encode the same CDR3.

CD45RO-negative CD8 cells positively selected for CCR7 made up the naive population, which excluded terminally differentiated effector memory CD45RA+ cells. Evenly divided among several immunoSEQ plates was the genomic DNA of each subset. Sequencing used immunoSEQ multiplex PCR; TCRdb keeps in-frame clones, though not all of them. The data hold roughly 2.1 million clones, with around 93% observed a single time. The sequenced sample consisted of naive CD8+ T cells from PBMCs. This clonotype was obtained from a man younger than 30 in good health. Some clones in this sample may be carry-over from other donors' samples.

The DNA of the CDR3 is TGTGCCACCAGCAGAGCTAGCGGGGTTTACAATGAGCAGTTCTTC. This encodes CATSRASGVYNEQFF. J is TRBJ2-1 and V is TRBV15; TRBD2 agrees at 9 bases. The V gene end was trimmed by 1 base and the J gene end by 4 bases; junction bases not matched to a gene: 2. The CDR3 contains 15 residues. Germline V gives CDR1 LNHNV, CDR2 YYDKDF (reference sequence).